The 9 T cell receptor beta chains below were found in one sample sequenced in a study of T cells after yellow fever vaccination. TCRdb independently ran MiXCR on the 5' RACE reads; one entry per CDR3 protein. The sample holds 600,000 to 750,000 distinct CDR3 sequences, 9% to 15% seen once. This sample comprised PBMCs, obtained on the day of the yellow fever booster vaccination. These receptors all stem from a man aged 25-45 years who received the YFV17D yellow fever vaccine.

This chain connects TRBV5-1 to TRBJ2-5; maybe TRBD1 (6 bases). CDR1 and CDR2 from the germline V gene are SGHRS and YFSETQ. The CDR3 is made up of 13 amino acids. The V end was cut by 0 bases, the J end by 6 bases, with 9 bases between. This CDR3 reads CASSLDTGQTQYF. DNA for the CDR3: TGCGCCAGCAGCTTGGATACAGGGCAGACCCAGTACTTC.

The chain joins TRBV6-1 to TRBJ2-1, with 7 bases lining up with TRBD2. Germline CDR1 MNHNS, CDR2 SASEGT. The CDR3 runs 15 residues. V was clipped by 6 bases and J by 4 bases; unmatched bases: 9. The CDR3 DNA reads TGTGCCAGCAGCCAGACTAGCCTTTTTTACAATGAGCAGTTCTTC. It encodes CASSQTSLFYNEQFF.

This clonotype was observed a few times. The chain combines TRBV10-2 with TRBJ1-2, with TRBD1 as a possible D gene (5 bases). The CDR3 totals 14 residues. The V gene's germline CDR1 is WSHSY and CDR2 SAAADI. Trimming left V 3 bases short and J 4 bases short, with 12 bases between. The CDR3: CASSEGAVGYGYTF. The CDR3 DNA reads as TGCGCCAGCAGTGAAGGGGCTGTTGGCTATGGCTACACCTTC.

This clonotype has just a few counts. The gene calls are TRBV25-1 and TRBJ1-1; D is perhaps TRBD1 (6 bases). The CDR3 loop spans 13 amino acids. Germline CDR1 reads MGHDK; CDR2 reads SYGVNS. The ends were cut back, 6 bases at V and 7 bases at J, with 15 bases in the middle. CDR3 nucleotide sequence: TGTGCCAGCAGGACAGGTGGTAAGGGTGAAGCTTTCTTT. The encoded protein is CASRTGGKGEAFF.

In its sample, this clonotype was seen a few times. CDR3 loop: CASSLQGRATRNTIYF. The DNA of the CDR3 is TGTGCCAGCAGCTTACAGGGCAGGGCCACCAGAAACACCATATATTTT. The chain uses TRBV7-2 and TRBJ1-3; tentative D call: TRBD1 (5 bases). This CDR3 is 16 amino acids long. V lost 2 bases to trimming and J lost 5 bases, with 16 bases between them. CDR1 is SGHTA and CDR2 is FQGNSA in the germline V gene.

This clonotype was seen a few times. The chain is built from TRBV5-6 and TRBJ2-7; 8 nucleotides align to TRBD2. This CDR3 region has 13 residues. Germline loops: CDR1 SGHDT, CDR2 YYEEEE. CDR3 nucleotides: TGTGCTAGCGGGGCGTCGCATCGTTACGAGCAGTACTTC. It translates to CASGASHRYEQYF.

This clonotype has only a few counts. The V and J genes are TRBV30 and TRBJ2-1; D not resolved. The ends were cut back, 4 bases at V and 0 bases at J, with 7 bases in the middle. Looked up from germline, CDR1 is GTSNPN and CDR2 is SVGIG (reference sequence). This CDR3 is 13 amino acids long. The CDR3 region is CAWNHLSYNEQFF. CDR3 DNA sequence: TGTGCCTGGAACCACCTCTCCTACAATGAGCAGTTCTTC.

This clonotype occurred a few times. The gene calls are TRBV11-3 and TRBJ2-3; D might be TRBD2 (5 bases). This CDR3 has 14 residues. Trimming took off 0 bases at V and 2 bases at J, with 6 bases between the two ends. Germline V gives CDR1 SGHNT, CDR2 YENEEA. The CDR3: CASSLDGITDTQYF. DNA of the CDR3: TGTGCCAGCAGCTTAGACGGGATCACAGATACGCAGTATTTT.

V and J are TRBV7-2 and TRBJ2-7, with a possible D match to TRBD2 (6 bases). The V end was cut by 5 bases, the J end by 9 bases, with 17 bases between. This CDR3 region has 13 residues. Germline lookup yields CDR1 SGHTA and CDR2 FQGNSA. The DNA for the CDR3 is TGTGCCAGCAGCGGAGGGACCCTCTTGCGGCAGTACTTC. Translated: CASSGGTLLRQYF.